This T cell receptor beta chain was captured in a study of beta chain features in type 1 diabetes. About the research overall: Patients shared similar age, gender and cell yields with healthy donors. Overall study findings and caveats: TCRB CDR3 length was moderately but significantly reduced in all four CD4+ subsets of Type 1 diabetes patients. Whether TCRB rearrangement is influenced by HLA type went unresolved here.

Researchers reported sorting CD4+ naive, central memory, regulatory and stem cell-like memory cells via CD45RO/CCR7/CD25/CD127/CD95/CD27. The table lists this clone with a few counts. The antigen is unknown. Sequenced material consisted of expressed TCRB transcripts (all of the isolated RNA was reverse transcribed). Using immunoSEQ multiplex PCR, the repertoire was profiled, and TCRdb retains in-frame clones only, with some absent. The table records roughly 700,000 clones, around 15% of them present only once. The CDR3 is 14 residues long. Germline values: CDR1 MNHEY, CDR2 SMNVEV (reference sequence). V lost 7 bases, J lost 4 bases, and 9 bases stayed unmatched.

This chain connects TRBV27 to TRBJ1-2, with 7 nucleotides matching TRBD1. The clonotype originates from a man younger than 35 with type 1 diabetes. The sample comprised naive CD4+ T cells from blood. As DNA, the CDR3 is TGTGCCAGCACCTTGGCCAGGGGGTTCTATGGCTACACCTTC. Translation: CASTLARGFYGYTF.